This entry describes one T cell receptor (beta chain). Assay used: immunoSEQ multiplex PCR; TCRdb lists only in-frame clones, some missing. The sample consists of over 150,000 clones, around 94% of them appearing once. This CDR3 is built from 21 residues. CDR1 and CDR2 from the germline V gene are MNHEY and SMNVEV (reference sequence). The ends lost 8 bases at V and 5 bases at J; junction bases unmatched: 23. This specimen comes from a study of control samples from healthy donors and cancer patients. The chain combines TRBV27 with TRBJ2-2; TRBD2 matches at 13 bases. This receptor was obtained from a man between 60 and 75 years old with colorectal cancer. Sequencing was performed on PBMCs. CDR3 sequence reads: CASSPNPPGLAGSTWTGELFF. In DNA form, the CDR3 reads TGTGCCAGCTCGCCAAACCCTCCGGGACTAGCGGGGTCAACGTGGACCGGGGAGCTGTTTTTT.